Sequencing of this T cell receptor beta chain was carried out in a study of blood T cells in healthy people across ages (dated by TCRdb to 2014 to 2015). Study-wide context: Template switching captured roughly one uniquely barcoded TCR beta cDNA molecule per two T cells in model experiments. The study measured age-related changes in TCR beta repertoire diversity using deep sequencing normalized with unique cDNA molecular identifiers. The donors were split into four age groups: young (average approximately 16 years), middle-aged (39), aged (more than 60) and long-lived (roughly 86). To avoid experimental bias, donors of different ages were distributed randomly across sequencing lanes. The study analyzed two additional independent replicas of 1 million unique cDNA reads from the same blood draw for two donors, one aged 18 to 30 and one aged 80 or older.

What the research found in general, with its limitations: Because donor CMV infection status was unknown, age-related changes in expanded clonotypes were potentially confounded. Bulk unsorted PBMC profiling prevented conclusive comparison of naive and antigen-experienced compartments. Estimates of total diversity from one million sequenced T cells were regarded as lower bounds and underestimates. Observed TCR beta diversity per million T cells fell roughly linearly with age, and a significant reduction was already apparent by age around 44. The percentage of naive T cells measured by flow cytometry correlated strongly with observed TCR beta diversity. Compared with the aged group, the long-lived group had more naive CD4+ T cells, fewer expanded clones and increased TCR diversity, suggesting age selection.

Library preparation employed 5' RACE. For sequencing, an Illumina HiSeq 2500 was employed. The second PCR ran for about 6 to 12 cycles and used a J-beta primer mix along with a sample-barcoded 5' primer. A template-switch 5' adaptor carrying 12 random nucleotides introduced a unique molecular identifier onto each TCR beta cDNA molecule. At least 2.5 million CDR3-containing paired-end reads were obtained from each sample. All of the RNA was converted into first-strand cDNA using the Mint cDNA synthesis kit, with a TRBC-specific oligonucleotide serving as the primer. After uracil-DNA glycosylase treatment, a first 18-cycle PCR used universal primers M1SS and BC2_uni_R on all cDNA. Per the authors' processing: For normalization, 1 million high-quality reads, each with a distinct molecular identifier, were randomly selected from each sample. Reads sharing molecular identifiers were discarded rather than binned into consensus sequences. CDR3 identification, clonotype clustering and error correction used MiTCR with a Q25 quality threshold and the strictest error-elimination algorithm. Lower-bound total TCR beta diversity was estimated with a nonparametric unseen species model using Euler transformation. Through fastp at Q25 and MiXCR, TCRdb rebuilt clones from the public reads, retaining in-frame beta chains. Each CDR3 protein appears once, grouped with its most common genes and DNA. The V and J calls follow TCRdb's processing rather than the paper's. This sample has around 790,000 distinct CDR3 sequences in its table, and 40% to 50% of those were observed once. Roughly 18% of the sample lies in the top ten.

Trimming removed 2 bases from V and 7 bases from J, leaving 15 bases between the germline ends. The CDR3 covers 14 residues, taking in both the cysteine and the phenylalanine. The kept DNA is CDR3 alone, 42 bases in frame from the first base. As encoded in the germline V gene, CDR1 is KGHSH while CDR2 is LQKENI. Donors were 39 systemically healthy Caucasian individuals from Russia aged roughly 6 to 90 years. Around 9.9 milliliters of peripheral blood were collected from each donor into EDTA-treated Vacutainer tubes. Ficoll-Paque density-gradient centrifugation was used to isolate PBMCs, with at least 6.5 million per sample. Total RNA was extracted from PBMCs with Trizol reagent, with at least 6 micrograms obtained per sample. For every donor, an aliquot of PBMCs went through flow cytometry to measure the percentages of naive CD45RAhigh/CD27high T cells. In this sample, this clonotype turned up many times. The clone's antigen remains unknown. No base qualities exist here, and no much larger clone lies one base off it.

The clonotype comes from a man aged 60 to 69 in good health. What was sequenced was blood. Recombination connected TRBV18 to TRBJ2-7; the D gene is not confidently resolved. The DNA reads TGTGCCAGCTCACCATCGGCAGGCCCTAGAGAGCAGTACTTC. It specifies CASSPSAGPREQYF.